The 7 T cell receptor beta chains presented below share a single source sample, sequenced in a study of blood T cells in healthy people across ages. For the second PCR, which ran for roughly 7 to 11 cycles, a sample-barcoded 5' primer and a J-beta primer mix were used. TCRdb re-analysed the 5' RACE reads in MiXCR, keeping a single row per CDR3 protein. The profile shows about 1,500,000 distinct CDR3 sequences, about 28% of them singletons. The sequenced material came from blood. The receptors stem from a woman aged 25 to 39 in good health.

Worth noting for this clonotype: A much larger clone lies one base from this, so it may be a read error. The CDR3: CATGRDFGETQYF. CDR3 nucleotides: TGTGCCACCGGCAGAGATTTCGGGGAGACCCAGTACTTC. V usage is TRBV15 and J usage is TRBJ2-5; no clear D. The CDR3 is 13 amino acids. Germline assignment: CDR1 LNHNV and CDR2 YYDKDF (reference sequence).

About this clonotype itself: At one end, the junction sequence differs from germline, possibly due to a read error. The chain recombines TRBV27 with TRBJ2-2; D unclear. Germline assignment: CDR1 MNHEY and CDR2 SMNVEV (reference sequence). CDR3 length equals 12 residues. The CDR3 reads CTSALTSGELFF. The DNA for the CDR3 is TGTACCAGCGCCTTAACCTCCGGGGAGCTGTTTTTT.

The gene calls are TRBV2 and TRBJ1-6; TRBD1 matches at 7 bases. This CDR3 has 13 residues. Germline loops: CDR1 SNHLY, CDR2 FYNNEI. V shed 7 bases and J 6 bases; nucleotides not matched to a gene: 3. CDR3 in DNA: TGTGCCAGCAAGGGGACAGTTAATTCACCCCTCCACTTT. This encodes CASKGTVNSPLHF.

This clonotype was observed at least ten times. The V call is TRBV7-2, the J call TRBJ2-7; 12 bases align to TRBD2. Germline V gene sequence: CDR1 SGHTA, CDR2 FQGNSA. The CDR3 consists of 16 residues. The ends lost 1 base at V and 2 bases at J; junction bases unmatched: 3. The CDR3 DNA is TGTGCCAGCAGCTTAGGCCCTAGCGGGGGGGCCTACGAGCAGTACTTC. Translating it yields CASSLGPSGGAYEQYF.

Regarding this clonotype: At one boundary the junction diverges from the germline segment, which might be a read error. The chain carries TRBV4-1 and TRBJ2-2; 9 bases line up with TRBD1. The CDR3 consists of 16 residues. From germline, CDR1 is MGHRA and CDR2 YSYEKL. The CDR3 loop is CVSSHPGQGISGELFF. For the CDR3, the DNA is TGCGTCAGCAGCCACCCGGGACAGGGAATAAGCGGGGAGCTGTTTTTT.

The chain has TRBV10-2 and TRBJ1-2; D is uncertain. V was shortened by 7 bases and J by 4 bases, with 13 bases between the two germline ends. The CDR3 is 13 residues long. Germline V CDR1 and CDR2: WSHSY, SAAADI. The CDR3 spells CASTEGRVYGYTF. CDR3 in DNA: TGCGCCAGCACCGAGGGCAGAGTCTATGGCTACACCTTC.

The CDR3 coding sequence is TGCGCCAGCAGTGAGAGGAAAGAGAAGGCGGGCCAAGCTTTCTTT. Translating it yields CASSERKEKAGQAFF. V is TRBV10-2 and J is TRBJ1-1; no reliable D call. V gave up 2 bases and J gave up 9 bases, with 19 bases separating them. This CDR3 has 15 amino acids. The germline gives CDR1 WSHSY, CDR2 SAAADI.